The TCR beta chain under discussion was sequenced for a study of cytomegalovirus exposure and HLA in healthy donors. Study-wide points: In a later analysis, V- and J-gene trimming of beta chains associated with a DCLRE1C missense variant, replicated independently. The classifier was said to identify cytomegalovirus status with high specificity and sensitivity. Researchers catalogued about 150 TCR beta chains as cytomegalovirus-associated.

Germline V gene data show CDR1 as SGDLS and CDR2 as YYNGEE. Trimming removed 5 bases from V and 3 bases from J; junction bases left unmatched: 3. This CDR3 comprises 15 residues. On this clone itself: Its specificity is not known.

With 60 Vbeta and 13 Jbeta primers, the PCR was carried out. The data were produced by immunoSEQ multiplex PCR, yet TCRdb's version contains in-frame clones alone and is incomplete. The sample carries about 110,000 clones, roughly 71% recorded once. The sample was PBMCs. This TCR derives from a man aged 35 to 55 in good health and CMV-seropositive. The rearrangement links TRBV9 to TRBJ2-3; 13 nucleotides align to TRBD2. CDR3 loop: CASSGTSGKTDTQYF. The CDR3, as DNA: TGTGCCAGCAGTGGGACTAGCGGGAAGACAGATACGCAGTATTTT.